This T cell receptor beta chain appears in the sequencing data of a study of T cells after yellow fever vaccination. TCRdb re-called the 5' RACE reads through MiXCR, storing one row per CDR3 protein. The profile covers approximately 160,000 distinct CDR3 sequences, with about a tenth appearing a single time and roughly 33% taken by the ten largest. CDR1 and CDR2 (germline): SGHVS, FNYEAQ. Trimming left V 5 bases short and J 2 bases short, with 7 bases between. The CDR3 sequence is 13 residues long. V is TRBV7-6 and J is TRBJ2-1; D unclear. Sequencing used CD8+ T cells sorted from PBMCs, obtained 45 days after the yellow fever booster vaccination. The TCR sequence derives from a man younger than 30 who received the YFV17D yellow fever vaccine. The CDR3 region is CASSHGTYNEQFF. The CDR3 coding sequence is TGTGCCAGCAGCCACGGTACCTACAATGAGCAGTTCTTC.